In its sample, the clone carrying this TCR beta chain was seen once. The sample originates from a study of blood T cell repertoires in COVID-19. Study as a whole: The study drew acute and convalescent COVID-19 samples from the United States, Italy and Spain. PBMCs, B-cell-depleted T cells, or T cells were the source of the cDNA or gDNA that made up the material.

Authors' data handling: Scientists estimated how many nucleated cells there were by amplifying reference gene primers. Profiling relied on immunoSEQ multiplex PCR, and the TCRdb table lists in-frame clones only, not all of them. D and trimming were read from the DNA, whereas the V and J calls and clone size are those reported in that table. The sample carries 60,000 to 85,000 clones, approximately 86% recorded once. Germline-derived CDR1 and CDR2 are SGHNT and YYREEE (reference sequence). With 1 base removed from V and 0 bases from J, the gap between germline ends came to 7 bases. This CDR3 contains 14 residues.

The clonotype was recovered from a woman of 80 years or more with active or convalescent COVID-19. The sequencing input was peripheral blood. The chain uses TRBV5-4 and TRBJ1-1; no clear D. CDR3 in amino acids: CASSLSGMNTEAFF. The CDR3 nucleotides are TGTGCCAGCAGCTTGTCCGGTATGAACACTGAAGCTTTCTTT.